Listed here are 5 T cell receptor beta chains from one sample, sequenced in a study of CD39 and CD103 CD8 tumor-infiltrating T cells (dated by TCRdb to 2017 to 2018). The protocol used for the library was the immunoSEQ multiplex PCR assay. Here the immuneACCESS table is served through TCRdb, limited to in-frame sequences with V and J called. Missing clones are a known gap in these copies; in checked studies unresolved V genes cover under half, and the rest lacks a known reason. Across this sample there are several thousand clones, with around three fifths seen only once. The ten most abundant clones make up more than 55% of the sample. What was sequenced was CD8+ T cells sorted from blood. The cell subset or site label, as the study defines it: total memory CD8 T cells (CD45RA-CCR7+/-) from blood or uninvolved lymph node. Every receptor here comes from a human donor with head and neck squamous cell carcinoma.

This clone was counted between two and nine times. The chain is built from TRBV27 and TRBJ2-7; 7 bases line up with TRBD1. The CDR3 totals 13 residues. Germline values: CDR1 MNHEY, CDR2 SMNVEV (reference sequence). V was pared by 7 bases and J by 7 bases, with 10 bases of the junction left unmatched. The CDR3 here is CASNPTGMSEQYF. CDR3 DNA: TGTGCCAGCAATCCGACAGGGATGAGTGAGCAGTACTTC.

The chain joins TRBV6-1 to TRBJ1-1, with D perhaps matching TRBD1 (6 bases). CDR1 MNHNS and CDR2 SASEGT come from the germline V gene. With 11 bases removed from V and 4 bases from J, the gap between germline ends came to 14 bases. CDR3 length equals 12 residues. The CDR3 sequence: CAGTQGATEAFF. CDR3 nucleotides: TGTGCCGGAACACAGGGTGCCACTGAAGCTTTCTTT.

This rearrangement joins TRBV6-5 to TRBJ2-3; D possibly corresponds to TRBD2 (6 bases). This CDR3 has 14 residues. Germline V lookup: CDR1 MNHEY, CDR2 SVGAGI. V lost 3 bases, J lost 3 bases, and 10 bases lay in between. The CDR3 loop reads CASSYRDSTDTQYF. CDR3 sequence (DNA): TGTGCCAGCAGTTATCGGGACTCTACAGATACGCAGTATTTT.

This clone has more than one count but fewer than ten. The rearrangement uses TRBV27 and TRBJ2-5; TRBD1 aligns across 9 bases. Germline values: CDR1 MNHEY, CDR2 SMNVEV (reference sequence). V gave up 2 bases and J gave up 4 bases; unmatched junction bases: 11. This CDR3 contains 17 residues. CDR3 sequence (DNA): TGTGCCAGCAGTTTAGACAGGACAGGGGCGGTGGGAGAGACCCAGTACTTC. This codes for CASSLDRTGAVGETQYF.

CDR3 sequence: CASSSGGYIQYF. The CDR3 DNA is TGTGCCAGCAGCTCAGGGGGGTACATTCAGTACTTC. The chain couples TRBV7-9 to TRBJ2-4; weak D call: TRBD1 (7 bases). The germline V gene encodes CDR1 SEHNR and CDR2 FQNEAQ (reference sequence). The V and J ends lost 4 bases and 8 bases respectively, with 9 bases between them. CDR3 length: 12 amino acids.